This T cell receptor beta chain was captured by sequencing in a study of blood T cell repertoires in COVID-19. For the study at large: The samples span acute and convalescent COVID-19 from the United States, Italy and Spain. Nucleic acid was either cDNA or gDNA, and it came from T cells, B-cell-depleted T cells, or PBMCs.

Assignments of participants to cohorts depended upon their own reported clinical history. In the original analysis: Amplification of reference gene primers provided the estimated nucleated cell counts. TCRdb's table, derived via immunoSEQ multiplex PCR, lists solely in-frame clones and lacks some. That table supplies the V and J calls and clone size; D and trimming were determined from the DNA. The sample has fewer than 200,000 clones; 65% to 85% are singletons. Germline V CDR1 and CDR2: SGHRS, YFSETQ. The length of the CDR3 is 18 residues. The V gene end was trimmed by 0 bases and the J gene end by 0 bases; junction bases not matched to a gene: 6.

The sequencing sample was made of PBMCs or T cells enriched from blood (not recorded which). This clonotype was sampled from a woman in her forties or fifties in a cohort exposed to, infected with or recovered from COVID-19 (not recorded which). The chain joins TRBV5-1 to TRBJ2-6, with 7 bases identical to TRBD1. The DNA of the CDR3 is TGCGCCAGCAGCTTGGATGGACAGGTTTTCTCTGGGGCCAACGTCCTGACTTTC. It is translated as CASSLDGQVFSGANVLTF.